This TCR beta chain was identified in a study of T cells after yellow fever vaccination. Study-level points and caveats: CD4 and CD8 compartments shared a small share of clonotypes.

Per the germline V gene, CDR1 is DFQATT and CDR2 is SNEGSKA (reference sequence). The CDR3 contains 13 residues. J was trimmed by 5 bases and V by 0 bases; bases with no gene match: 3. TCRdb re-called the 5' RACE reads with MiXCR, one entry per CDR3 protein. The table lists around 590,000 distinct CDR3 sequences, 10% to 15% of them singletons. For this clonotype: Its cognate antigen is unknown.

The clonotype originates from a man aged 30-40 years who received the YFV17D yellow fever vaccine. The sequencing here drew on PBMCs, taken on the day of the yellow fever booster vaccination. This chain connects TRBV20-1 to TRBJ1-1; 7 bases are a match to TRBD1. For the CDR3, the DNA is TGCAGTGCTAGAGATCACAGGGGAACTGAAGCTTTCTTT. Translation: CSARDHRGTEAFF.